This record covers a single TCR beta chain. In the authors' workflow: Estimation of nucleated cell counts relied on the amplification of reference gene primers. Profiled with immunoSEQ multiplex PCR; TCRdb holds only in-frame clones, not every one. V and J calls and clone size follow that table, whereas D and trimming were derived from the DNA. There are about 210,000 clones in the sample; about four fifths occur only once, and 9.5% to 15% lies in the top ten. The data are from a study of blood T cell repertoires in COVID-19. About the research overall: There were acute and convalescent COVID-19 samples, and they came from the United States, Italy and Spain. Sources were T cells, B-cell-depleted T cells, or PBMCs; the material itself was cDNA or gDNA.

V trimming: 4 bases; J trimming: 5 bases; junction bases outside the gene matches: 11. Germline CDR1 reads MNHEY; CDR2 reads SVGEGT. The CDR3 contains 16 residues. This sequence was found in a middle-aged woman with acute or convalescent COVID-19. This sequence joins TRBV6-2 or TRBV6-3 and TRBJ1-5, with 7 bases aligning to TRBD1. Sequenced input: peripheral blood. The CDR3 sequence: CASSLGGQLGHQPQHF. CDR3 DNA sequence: TGTGCCAGCAGTTTGGGGGGACAGTTGGGGCATCAGCCCCAGCATTTT.